This is a list of T cell receptor beta chains from one sample in a study of blood T cell repertoires in COVID-19. Produced via immunoSEQ multiplex PCR; TCRdb's table is partial and in-frame only. The sample lists about 440,000 clones, around 89% occurring once. The sample was peripheral blood. Every receptor here comes from a woman in her 30s with acute or convalescent COVID-19. The conserved cysteine and the conserved F or W are not part of the CDR3 here.

v_call: TRBV29-1
j_call: TRBJ2-1
cdr3_aa: SVSVRSYNEQF

v_call: TRBV2
j_call: TRBJ1-1
cdr3_aa: ASRSPSRTEAF

v_call: TRBV10-3
j_call: TRBJ1-4
cdr3_aa: AIKGTSSEKLF

v_call: TRBV6-6
j_call: TRBJ2-1
cdr3_aa: ASSPRGLTSGGLYNEQF

v_call: TRBV7-3
j_call: TRBJ2-3
cdr3_aa: ASSPQGQGTDTQY

v_call: TRBV9
j_call: TRBJ2-7
cdr3_aa: ASSVGQGSFREQY

v_call: TRBV3-1/TRBV3-2
j_call: TRBJ2-3
cdr3_aa: ASSQWGGKADTQY

v_call: TRBV12-3/TRBV12-4
j_call: TRBJ1-5
cdr3_aa: ASSLIDQPQH

v_call: TRBV18
j_call: TRBJ1-2
cdr3_aa: ASSPDRSYGYT

v_call: TRBV10-3
j_call: TRBJ2-3
cdr3_aa: AISALAGEYTDTQY

v_call: TRBV10-2
j_call: TRBJ1-6
cdr3_aa: ASSELEPESPLH

v_call: TRBV7-9
j_call: TRBJ2-3
cdr3_aa: ASSSPPSGDRTDTQY

v_call: TRBV3-1/TRBV3-2
j_call: TRBJ2-7
cdr3_aa: ASSQVSGSYEQY

v_call: TRBV7-9
j_call: TRBJ2-7
cdr3_aa: ASSSQNRGLVEQY

v_call: TRBV2
j_call: TRBJ2-1
cdr3_aa: ASSEANLYSHEQF

v_call: TRBV6-5
j_call: TRBJ1-1
cdr3_aa: ASRGWTGENTEAF

v_call: TRBV6-7
j_call: TRBJ2-7
cdr3_aa: ASSYPRGRGYEQY

v_call: TRBV3-1/TRBV3-2
j_call: TRBJ2-3
cdr3_aa: ASNRPGLTDTQY

v_call: TRBV2
j_call: TRBJ1-2
cdr3_aa: ASKGVREYGYT

v_call: TRBV5-4
j_call: TRBJ2-1
cdr3_aa: ASGDRGYNEQF

v_call: TRBV2
j_call: TRBJ2-7
cdr3_aa: ASSEYNMAGTGTPYEQY

v_call: TRBV6-5
j_call: TRBJ2-5
cdr3_aa: ASSNSGETQY

v_call: TRBV5-4
j_call: TRBJ2-1
cdr3_aa: AIQHHDRGKGEQF

v_call: TRBV11-2
j_call: TRBJ1-1
cdr3_aa: ASRQTGLNTEAF

v_call: TRBV5-1
j_call: TRBJ1-1
cdr3_aa: ASSPIAGFDTEAF

v_call: TRBV3-1/TRBV3-2
j_call: TRBJ2-3
cdr3_aa: ASSQDPAVTQY

v_call: TRBV7-3
j_call: TRBJ2-7
cdr3_aa: ASSLIGTAYEQY

v_call: TRBV13
j_call: TRBJ2-3
cdr3_aa: ASSTDRGSSTDTQY

v_call: TRBV2
j_call: TRBJ1-5
cdr3_aa: AIGQGEDQPQH

v_call: TRBV24-1
j_call: TRBJ2-1
cdr3_aa: ATSDQYPGQGVYEQF

v_call: TRBV5-6
j_call: TRBJ1-2
cdr3_aa: ASSLGQGGYT

v_call: TRBV7-2
j_call: TRBJ1-4
cdr3_aa: ASSPTDRTATNEKLF

v_call: TRBV27
j_call: TRBJ1-5
cdr3_aa: ASSLRVGTGGIDQPQH

v_call: TRBV25-1
j_call: TRBJ2-7
cdr3_aa: ASSEGRVDEQY

v_call: TRBV28
j_call: TRBJ2-3
cdr3_aa: ASSFRQVGDTQY

v_call: TRBV6-6
j_call: TRBJ2-7
cdr3_aa: ASSYSRTSYEQY

v_call: TRBV27
j_call: TRBJ1-5
cdr3_aa: ASRPGTGGNQPQH

v_call: TRBV5-8
j_call: TRBJ1-2
cdr3_aa: ADRDTDIYGYT

v_call: TRBV14
j_call: TRBJ2-3
cdr3_aa: ASSRGLHTDTQY

v_call: TRBV7-9
j_call: TRBJ2-3
cdr3_aa: ASRPGHFPSTDTQY

v_call: TRBV6-5
j_call: TRBJ2-3
cdr3_aa: ASSSRPFTDTQY

v_call: TRBV9
j_call: TRBJ1-6
cdr3_aa: ASSVAGTENSPLH

v_call: TRBV6-6
j_call: TRBJ2-7
cdr3_aa: ASSYGGVRNEQY

v_call: TRBV7-8
j_call: TRBJ2-5
cdr3_aa: ASSLARQETQY

v_call: TRBV3-1/TRBV3-2
j_call: TRBJ2-7
cdr3_aa: ASSQLTGYEQY

v_call: TRBV9
j_call: TRBJ1-4
cdr3_aa: ASSDRATNEKLF

v_call: TRBV4-1
j_call: TRBJ2-7
cdr3_aa: ASSRGGQGGNEQY

v_call: TRBV5-4
j_call: TRBJ2-3
cdr3_aa: ASSSRQGADTQY

v_call: TRBV5-1
j_call: TRBJ2-5
cdr3_aa: ASSPPGTAGGTQY

v_call: TRBV7-9
j_call: TRBJ2-2
cdr3_aa: ASSTGLAGELF

v_call: TRBV10-3
j_call: TRBJ2-7
cdr3_aa: AISPGQGAYEQY

v_call: TRBV28
j_call: TRBJ1-1
cdr3_aa: ASSLQGNIAF

v_call: TRBV2
j_call: TRBJ2-3
cdr3_aa: ASKNSDTQY

v_call: TRBV28
j_call: TRBJ1-2
cdr3_aa: ASRPTGTGALVDYGYT

v_call: TRBV11-2
j_call: TRBJ1-1
cdr3_aa: ASSPEGAPNTEAF